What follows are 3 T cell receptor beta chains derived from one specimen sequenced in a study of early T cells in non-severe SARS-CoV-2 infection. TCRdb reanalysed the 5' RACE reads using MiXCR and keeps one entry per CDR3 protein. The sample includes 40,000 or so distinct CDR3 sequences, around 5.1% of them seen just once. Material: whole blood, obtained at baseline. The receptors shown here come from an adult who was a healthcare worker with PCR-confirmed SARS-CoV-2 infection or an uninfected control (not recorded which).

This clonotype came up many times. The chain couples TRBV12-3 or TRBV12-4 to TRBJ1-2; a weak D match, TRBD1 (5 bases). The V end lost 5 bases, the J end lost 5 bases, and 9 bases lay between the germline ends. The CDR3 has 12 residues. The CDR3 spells CASSPGPYGYTF. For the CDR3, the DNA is TGTGCCAGCAGTCCGGGGCCGTATGGCTACACCTTC.

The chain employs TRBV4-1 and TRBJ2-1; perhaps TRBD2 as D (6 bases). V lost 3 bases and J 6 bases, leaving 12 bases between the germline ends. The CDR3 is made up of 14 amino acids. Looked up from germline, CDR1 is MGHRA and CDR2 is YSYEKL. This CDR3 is CASSQMSGVNEQFF. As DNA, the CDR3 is TGCGCCAGCAGCCAGATGTCGGGAGTCAATGAGCAGTTCTTC.

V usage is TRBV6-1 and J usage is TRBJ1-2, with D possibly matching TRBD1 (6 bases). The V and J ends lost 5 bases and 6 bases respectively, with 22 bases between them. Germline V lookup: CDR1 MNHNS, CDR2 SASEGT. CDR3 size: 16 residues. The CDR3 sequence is CASSTLGQTMIDGYTF. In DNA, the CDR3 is TGTGCCAGCAGTACCCTCGGACAGACGATGATCGATGGCTACACCTTC.